This entry concerns a single T cell receptor beta chain. Profiled with immunoSEQ multiplex PCR; TCRdb holds only in-frame clones, not every one. Here the sample spans about 190,000 clones, 70% to 80% being singletons. These data belong to a study of blood T cell repertoires in COVID-19. CDR1 and CDR2 (germline): LNHDA, SQIVND (reference sequence). Trimming cost V 4 bases and J 5 bases, with 14 bases left between them. The CDR3 consists of 14 residues. The sample consisted of peripheral blood. This chain connects TRBV19 to TRBJ2-5, with D possibly being TRBD1 (5 bases). This receptor was taken from a woman aged 50 to 60 with acute or convalescent COVID-19. The CDR3, as DNA: TGTGCCAGTAGTACCACAGGCGTCGTCGAGACCCAGTACTTC. Protein sequence: CASSTTGVVETQYF. Together with reference TRBV19 and TRBJ2-5, the CDR3 gives the full variable domain: DGGITQSPKYLFRKEGQNVTLSCEQNLNHDAMYWYRQDPGQGLRLIYYSQIVNDFQKGDIAEGYSVSREKKESFPLTVTSAQKNPTAFYLCASSTTGVVETQYFGPGTRLLVL.